Below, 26 T cell receptor beta chains from the same sample are listed, as sequenced in a study of T cell repertoires in cytomegalovirus infection. Each CDR3 protein is one row after TCRdb ran MiXCR on the reads. This table has about 830,000 distinct CDR3 sequences, about 33% appearing once. No antigen has been identified for these receptors. Material: cultured CD8+ T cells from PBMCs, obtained from culture after CMV antigen stimulation. The source is a human donor in good health (CMV status not recorded). Some clones in this sample may be carry-over from other donors' samples.

This clonotype was detected only a few times. The V call is TRBV5-6, the J call TRBJ2-3, with D uncertain. The germline V gene encodes CDR1 SGHDT and CDR2 YYEEEE. The CDR3 spans 14 residues. Trimming cost V 0 bases and J 6 bases, with 11 bases left between them. The CDR3 reads CASSLDRPADTQYF. The CDR3 bases are TGTGCCAGCAGCTTGGATAGGCCGGCGGATACGCAGTATTTT.

This clonotype was seen at least ten times. The chain links TRBV6-1 to TRBJ2-2; 14 bases match TRBD2. The CDR3 has 18 residues. The V gene end was trimmed by 6 bases and the J gene end by 6 bases; junction bases not matched to a gene: 12. Germline lookup yields CDR1 MNHNS and CDR2 SASEGT. CDR3 nucleotide sequence: TGTGCCAGCAGAACCGGGACTAGCGGGGGAGTTGAGGCCGGGGAGCTGTTTTTT. Translation gives CASRTGTSGGVEAGELFF.

The CDR3 DNA sequence: TGTGCCAGCAGTCTAGCCTACTCACAAGAGACCCAGTACTTC. This codes for CASSLAYSQETQYF. The gene calls are TRBV7-9 and TRBJ2-5; D may be TRBD2 (5 bases). Germline V gene lookup returns CDR1 SEHNR and CDR2 FQNEAQ (reference sequence). Between the trimmed V and J ends, which lost 6 bases and 2 bases, there was a span of 13 bases. This CDR3 contains 14 residues.

The chain is built from TRBV20-1 and TRBJ2-3, with TRBD2 matching over 10 bases. The germline gives CDR1 DFQATT, CDR2 SNEGSKA (reference sequence). The CDR3 length is 15 residues. J lost 0 bases, V lost 2 bases, and 2 bases had no gene match. The CDR3 protein is CSARLAGVSTDTQYF. CDR3 nucleotide sequence: TGCAGTGCTAGACTAGCGGGGGTTAGCACAGATACGCAGTATTTT.

The V gene is TRBV20-1, the J gene TRBJ2-1; 9 nucleotides align to TRBD1. The J segment lost 4 bases and the V segment lost 6 bases, leaving 13 bases of the junction unmatched. CDR1 is DFQATT and CDR2 is SNEGSKA in the germline V gene (reference sequence). The CDR3 has 16 residues. The CDR3 is CSASGQGTGRYNEQFF. The CDR3 DNA follows: TGCAGTGCAAGCGGTCAGGGGACAGGGCGATACAATGAGCAGTTCTTC.

J is TRBJ1-5 and V is TRBV19; 8 bases fit TRBD1. This CDR3 has 15 residues. Looked up from germline, CDR1 is LNHDA and CDR2 is SQIVND (reference sequence). V trimming: 5 bases; J trimming: 3 bases; junction bases outside the gene matches: 6. The CDR3 region is CASSERTGFNQPQHF. The CDR3 DNA follows: TGTGCCAGTAGTGAACGGACAGGGTTCAATCAGCCCCAGCATTTT.

This clonotype was detected ten times or more. DNA for the CDR3: TGTGCCAGCAGCTCCCCAGGGGTGACTGGAAACACCATATATTTT. Residues: CASSSPGVTGNTIYF. The chain combines TRBV7-2 with TRBJ1-3, with TRBD1 as a possible D gene (6 bases). Looked up from germline, CDR1 is SGHTA and CDR2 is FQGNSA. The CDR3 runs to 15 residues. The germline V and J ends were trimmed by 4 bases and 2 bases, with 12 bases remaining between them.

This clonotype occurred a few times. J is TRBJ2-3 and V is TRBV5-6; D not resolved. Germline CDR1 is SGHDT and CDR2 is YYEEEE. V dropped 7 bases and J dropped 2 bases, with 11 bases sitting between them. The CDR3 is made up of 13 amino acids. CDR3 amino acids: CASRAAHTDTQYF. CDR3 DNA sequence: TGTGCCAGCCGGGCGGCGCACACAGATACGCAGTATTTT.

The table lists this clonotype with a few counts. This chain links TRBV9 with TRBJ1-5; D is unclear. The ends were cut back, 0 bases at V and 7 bases at J, with 14 bases in the middle. Germline V gives CDR1 SGDLS, CDR2 YYNGEE. The length of the CDR3 is 15 residues. The CDR3 sequence: CASSVGSRGGQPQHF. CDR3 DNA sequence: TGTGCCAGCAGCGTAGGATCACGGGGAGGGCAGCCCCAGCATTTT.

CDR3 nucleotides: TGTGCCAGCAGTGAAAAAGGGGATCCCAGACAGCGTTCCTGGGCCAACGTCCTGACTTTC. Protein: CASSEKGDPRQRSWANVLTF. J is TRBJ2-6 and V is TRBV2; weak D call: TRBD1 (5 bases). V lost 2 bases and J 5 bases, leaving 25 bases between the germline ends. The CDR3 has 20 residues. Germline V gene lookup returns CDR1 SNHLY and CDR2 FYNNEI.

V usage is TRBV27 and J usage is TRBJ1-5; no clear D gene. Per the germline V gene, CDR1 is MNHEY and CDR2 is SMNVEV (reference sequence). The CDR3 is 15 amino acids. Trimming took 2 bases from V and 0 from J, leaving 8 bases between them. DNA for the CDR3: TGTGCCAGCAGTTTAATGGCATATAGCAATCAGCCCCAGCATTTT. It yields the protein CASSLMAYSNQPQHF.

This clonotype was seen a few times. The rearrangement links TRBV28 to TRBJ2-7; D is undetermined. CDR1 and CDR2 (germline): MDHEN, SYDVKM. V lost 8 bases and J lost 3, with 11 bases in between. The CDR3 consists of 12 residues. The CDR3 is CASFHLNYEQYF. Here the CDR3 DNA reads TGTGCCAGCTTTCACTTAAACTACGAGCAGTACTTC.

This sequence joins TRBV7-2 and TRBJ2-2; D is unclear. Germline V gene lookup returns CDR1 SGHTA and CDR2 FQGNSA. Trimming removed 1 base at V and 4 bases at J, with 16 bases between. CDR3 length: 17 residues. The CDR3 sequence is CASSLGLEFFSTGELFF. In DNA form, the CDR3 reads TGTGCCAGCAGCTTAGGACTGGAGTTCTTTTCCACCGGGGAGCTGTTTTTT.

This clonotype was seen more than once but under ten times. V usage is TRBV5-1 and J usage is TRBJ2-1, with 10 nucleotides matching TRBD2. Germline values: CDR1 SGHRS, CDR2 YFSETQ. Trimming cost V 0 bases and J 6 bases; bases outside gene matches: 6. CDR3 length: 16 amino acids. CDR3 amino acids: CASSLALAGDLNEQFF. The CDR3 DNA is TGCGCCAGCAGCTTGGCCCTAGCGGGGGACCTCAATGAGCAGTTCTTC.

This clonotype was seen only a few times. This chain joins TRBV19 and TRBJ2-7; 7 bases are shared with TRBD1. The CDR3 extends over 14 amino acids. The germline gives CDR1 LNHDA, CDR2 SQIVND (reference sequence). After removal of 5 bases from V and 2 bases from J, the junction contained 6 bases not matched to a gene. CDR3 bases: TGTGCCAGTAGTGCGTGGGACAGACCCTACGAGCAGTACTTC. Protein sequence: CASSAWDRPYEQYF. Filled out from reference TRBV19 and TRBJ2-7, the complete variable domain reads DGGITQSPKYLFRKEGQNVTLSCEQNLNHDAMYWYRQDPGQGLRLIYYSQIVNDFQKGDIAEGYSVSREKKESFPLTVTSAQKNPTAFYLCASSAWDRPYEQYFGPGTRLTVT.

V and J are TRBV28 and TRBJ2-1; D gene ambiguous. The CDR3 extends over 14 amino acids. V was pared by 5 bases and J by 3 bases, with 11 bases between. Looked up from germline, CDR1 is MDHEN and CDR2 is SYDVKM. This CDR3 is CASSSLWLYNEQFF. The CDR3, as DNA: TGTGCCAGCAGTAGTCTCTGGCTCTACAATGAGCAGTTCTTC.

This clonotype was observed at least ten times. This rearrangement joins TRBV10-3 to TRBJ2-3; D perhaps matches TRBD1 (6 bases). Germline V gene lookup returns CDR1 ENHRY and CDR2 SYGVKD. CDR3 length equals 14 residues. V was pared by 11 bases and J by 6 bases, with 21 bases between. The CDR3 DNA follows: TGTGCCGGATCAGGGGCACCTAACGGGGATACGCAGTATTTT. Protein: CAGSGAPNGDTQYF.

V usage is TRBV27 and J usage is TRBJ2-2; possibly TRBD1 for D (6 bases). This CDR3 region has 13 residues. The V gene's germline CDR1 is MNHEY and CDR2 SMNVEV (reference sequence). CDR3 in amino acids: CVNCRGDTGELFF. In DNA form, the CDR3 reads TGTGTTAACTGCAGGGGAGACACCGGGGAGCTGTTTTTT.

The rearrangement links TRBV6-2 or TRBV6-3 to TRBJ1-5; TRBD1 is a possible D gene (5 bases). CDR3 length: 15 amino acids. V lost 2 bases to trimming and J lost 6 bases, with 14 bases between them. Germline lookup yields CDR1 MNHEY and CDR2 SVGEGT. DNA for the CDR3: TGTGCCAGCAGTTACGCAACAGGCGGTTTTCAGCCCCAGCATTTT. Translating gives CASSYATGGFQPQHF.

This clonotype was seen a few times. The chain has TRBV11-2 and TRBJ1-1, with TRBD1 identical over 11 bases. V lost 3 bases and J lost 0; bases outside the gene matches: 3. This CDR3 region has 16 residues. In germline, CDR1 is SGHAT, CDR2 FQNNGV. The CDR3 protein is CASSFWTGGVNTEAFF. The CDR3 bases are TGTGCCAGCAGCTTTTGGACAGGGGGCGTGAACACTGAAGCTTTCTTT.

This clonotype has just a few counts. The chain combines TRBV7-8 with TRBJ1-2, with D possibly matching TRBD1 (5 bases). Trimming pared 3 bases from V and 6 bases from J, leaving 23 bases between. Germline loops: CDR1 SGHVS, CDR2 FQNEAQ. The CDR3 consists of 17 residues. CDR3 bases: TGTGCCAGCAGCTTGGGTCCCGGGACGGATTTTTTCCATGGCTACACCTTC. It yields the protein CASSLGPGTDFFHGYTF.

Only a few counts were recorded for this clonotype. The gene calls are TRBV11-2 and TRBJ1-6, with D perhaps matching TRBD1 (5 bases). This CDR3 region has 14 residues. V lost 4 bases, J lost 8 bases, and 12 bases lay in between. Germline CDR1 reads SGHAT; CDR2 reads FQNNGV. CDR3 amino acids: CASSSGPGDSPLHF. Written as DNA, the CDR3 is TGTGCCAGCAGCTCAGGGCCTGGGGATTCACCCCTCCACTTT.

The CDR3 loop is CATSRDNRGVSAFF. The DNA of the CDR3 is TGTGCCACCAGCAGAGATAACAGGGGGGTCTCCGCTTTCTTT. V and J are TRBV15 and TRBJ1-1, with 8 bases that match TRBD1. The CDR3 has 14 residues. Germline V gene sequence: CDR1 LNHNV, CDR2 YYDKDF (reference sequence). The junction had 8 bases not matched to a gene; V was cut back by 0 bases and J by 11 bases.

Regarding this clonotype: Germline and junction disagree at one end, which may indicate a read error. The rearrangement joins TRBV7-3 to TRBJ2-1; D possibly corresponds to TRBD2 (5 bases). The germline V gene has CDR1 SGHTA and CDR2 FQGTGA. This CDR3 has 15 residues. CDR3 sequence reads: CDSSLLAHSYNEQFF. Written as DNA, the CDR3 is TGTGACAGCAGCTTATTAGCGCACTCCTACAATGAGCAGTTCTTC.

The sample holds many counts of this clonotype. The V call is TRBV5-5, the J call TRBJ2-3; TRBD1 might be the D (5 bases). The CDR3 length is 17 residues. V was trimmed by 0 bases and J by 0 bases, leaving 14 bases between them. Looked up from germline, CDR1 is SGHKS and CDR2 is YYEKEE (reference sequence). As DNA, the CDR3 is TGTGCCAGCAGCTTGGTTTCTTGGACACCTAGCACAGATACGCAGTATTTT. This gives the protein CASSLVSWTPSTDTQYF.

A remark on this clonotype: Compared with germline, one end of the junction differs, possibly owing to a read error. The chain carries TRBV12-3 or TRBV12-4 and TRBJ2-1; TRBD1 agrees at 8 bases. This CDR3 spans 16 amino acids. The CDR3 coding sequence is TGTGCCAACAGTCAAGAGACAGGGGTAACGTACAATGAGCAGTTCTTC. Its translation is CANSQETGVTYNEQFF.